The 19 T cell receptor beta chains presented below share a single source sample, sequenced in a study of blood T cell repertoires in COVID-19. Only in-frame clones appear in the TCRdb table, and some are missing; sequencing was by immunoSEQ multiplex PCR. The table lists about 59,000 clones, 70% to 90% of them singletons. Sequencing input: peripheral blood. The receptors were gathered from a human donor in a cohort sampled during active COVID-19.

The V gene is TRBV6-5, the J gene TRBJ2-7; 7 bases match TRBD1. CDR3 size: 13 residues. The ends lost 6 bases at V and 1 base at J; junction bases unmatched: 3. CDR1 is MNHEY, CDR2 SVGAGI, per germline. The CDR3 nucleotides are TGTGCCAGCAGGGGGACAGTATCCTACGAGCAGTACTTC. Translated, it gives CASRGTVSYEQYF.

This CDR3 reads CASSQYEVSYEQYF. As DNA, the CDR3 is TGTGCCAGCAGCCAATACGAGGTCTCCTACGAGCAGTACTTC. The chain couples TRBV3-1 (or the pseudogene TRBV3-2) to TRBJ2-7; no clear D. CDR3 length: 14 amino acids. Germline V CDR1 and CDR2: LGHDT, YNNKEL (reference sequence). The V gene lost 2 bases and the J gene lost 0 bases, with 8 bases spanning the gap.

As regards this clone: The sample holds other DNA sequences that translate to the same CDR3. The chain couples TRBV3-1 (or the pseudogene TRBV3-2) to TRBJ2-3; weak D call: TRBD2 (6 bases). V lost 4 bases to trimming and J lost 3 bases, with 11 bases between them. CDR1 LGHDT and CDR2 YNNKEL come from the germline V gene (reference sequence). This CDR3 is built from 14 residues. The CDR3 sequence is CASSLGLATDTQYF. DNA of the CDR3: TGTGCCAGCAGCCTGGGACTCGCGACAGATACGCAGTATTTT.

The V gene is TRBV5-6, the J gene TRBJ1-2; D might be TRBD1 (5 bases). Germline-derived CDR1 and CDR2 are SGHDT and YYEEEE. The CDR3 covers 14 residues. V lost 3 bases and J lost 7, with 16 bases in between. This CDR3 reads CASSSTSGLGGYTF. Written as DNA, the CDR3 is TGTGCCAGCAGCTCAACTTCAGGGCTGGGTGGCTACACCTTC.

This clone showed up just once. CDR3 in DNA: TGTGCCACCAGCAAAAGACAGGGGGCGGCTAATGAAAAACTGTTTTTT. Its protein is CATSKRQGAANEKLFF. The V call is TRBV15, the J call TRBJ1-4; 10 nucleotides match TRBD1. CDR1 and CDR2 (germline): LNHNV, YYDKDF (reference sequence). With 4 bases clipped from V and 3 bases from J, the junction kept 5 bases outside the gene matches. The CDR3 runs to 16 residues.

The chain employs TRBV6-5 and TRBJ1-3; D is unresolved. Germline V gene lookup returns CDR1 MNHEY and CDR2 SVGAGI. Trimming stripped 6 bases from V and 1 base from J, with 10 bases between. This CDR3 contains 14 residues. The chain's CDR3 is CASRSGVSGNTIYF. The CDR3 DNA follows: TGTGCCAGCAGGAGCGGGGTATCTGGAAACACCATATATTTT.

The chain has TRBV7-8 and TRBJ2-5; TRBD2 matches 7 bases. The trim removed 1 base at V and 2 bases at J, leaving 10 bases unmatched. Germline V gene lookup returns CDR1 SGHVS and CDR2 FQNEAQ. The CDR3 consists of 17 residues. CDR3 coding DNA: TGTGCCAGCAGCTTAGGCGGGTTGTGGGGGGGACAAGAGACCCAGTACTTC. Its protein product is CASSLGGLWGGQETQYF.

This chain connects TRBV19 to TRBJ1-4; TRBD1 might be the D (5 bases). CDR3 length equals 14 residues. Germline loops: CDR1 LNHDA, CDR2 SQIVND (reference sequence). V was cut by 9 bases and J by 8 bases, with 19 bases left in between. CDR3 in amino acids: CASQVPGGEEKLFF. The CDR3 DNA sequence: TGTGCCAGCCAAGTCCCCGGGGGTGAAGAAAAACTGTTTTTT.

This clone was observed a handful of times. The V and J genes are TRBV10-2 and TRBJ1-2; no firm D call. The CDR3 runs to 14 residues. The germline V gene encodes CDR1 WSHSY and CDR2 SAAADI. Trimming left V 0 bases short and J 0 bases short, with 5 bases between. CDR3 protein: CASSESAANYGYTF. CDR3 in DNA: TGCGCCAGCAGTGAGTCGGCAGCTAACTATGGCTACACCTTC.

The chain employs TRBV14 and TRBJ2-5; D ambiguous. There are 12 residues in the CDR3. Germline assignment: CDR1 SGHDN and CDR2 FVKESK. Trimming shortened V by 2 bases and J by 4 bases, and 5 bases separated the two germline ends. CDR3 sequence (DNA): TGTGCCAGCAGCCAACACAGAGAGACCCAGTACTTC. Protein: CASSQHRETQYF.

The chain carries TRBV4-3 and TRBJ2-2, with TRBD2 matching over 10 bases. Germline CDR1 is LGHNA and CDR2 is YSLEER. The J segment lost 6 bases and the V segment lost 1 base, leaving 11 bases of the junction unmatched. The length of the CDR3 is 18 residues. The CDR3 region has the DNA TGCGCCAGCAGCCAAGGATTGCTAGCGGGGGCCTCACCCGGGGAGCTGTTTTTT. Amino acids: CASSQGLLAGASPGELFF.

The genes are TRBV4-3 and TRBJ2-1; D is possibly TRBD1 (5 bases). The CDR3 runs to 15 residues. Germline CDR1 is LGHNA and CDR2 is YSLEER. V lost 4 bases, J lost 7 bases, and 17 bases lay in between. The CDR3 DNA reads as TGCGCCAGCAGCCCCTCGGGCAGGGCTGGTAATGAGCAGTTCTTC. Protein product: CASSPSGRAGNEQFF.

V and J are TRBV5-4 and TRBJ2-6; D might be TRBD1 (5 bases). The V and J ends lost 5 bases and 1 base respectively, with 16 bases between them. Germline V gene data show CDR1 as SGHNT and CDR2 as YYREEE (reference sequence). The CDR3 is made up of 17 amino acids. CDR3 nucleotides: TGTGCCAGCAGTCCACAGGTGATATCATCTGGGGCCAACGTCCTGACTTTC. Residues: CASSPQVISSGANVLTF.

This rearrangement joins TRBV5-4 to TRBJ1-4; 9 bases are a match to TRBD1. Per germline, CDR1 SGHNT and CDR2 YYREEE (reference sequence). J lost 8 bases, V lost 5 bases, and 7 bases had no gene match. The CDR3 length is 14 residues. The CDR3 sequence: CASSKQGAGEKLFF. The CDR3 region has the DNA TGTGCCAGCAGTAAACAGGGGGCGGGGGAAAAACTGTTTTTT.

This chain links TRBV5-6 with TRBJ2-5; 8 nucleotides line up with TRBD1. This CDR3 contains 17 residues. Germline assignment: CDR1 SGHDT and CDR2 YYEEEE. V gave up 0 bases and J gave up 2 bases; unmatched junction bases: 9. CDR3 sequence: CASSLGGQGVRQETQYF. In DNA, the CDR3 is TGTGCCAGCAGCTTGGGAGGACAGGGAGTCAGGCAAGAGACCCAGTACTTC.

The chain has TRBV5-6 and TRBJ1-4; D gene unclear. Trimming stripped 0 bases from V and 6 bases from J, with 15 bases between. The CDR3 covers 16 residues. CDR1 is SGHDT, CDR2 YYEEEE, per germline. The DNA for the CDR3 is TGTGCCAGCAGCTTGGAAGGTGGGAGGTGGGATGAAAAACTGTTTTTT. It is translated as CASSLEGGRWDEKLFF.

The gene calls are TRBV6-6 and TRBJ1-5; unclear D gene. Germline assignment: CDR1 MNHNY and CDR2 SVGAGI (reference sequence). CDR3 length: 12 residues. Trimming pared 7 bases from V and 6 bases from J, leaving 10 bases between. The CDR3 DNA reads as TGTGCCAGCACGAGAGCCGGTCAGCCCCAGCATTTT. As protein: CASTRAGQPQHF.

V gene TRBV6-2 or TRBV6-3 combines with J gene TRBJ2-1; TRBD2 matches 8 bases. The germline gives CDR1 MNHEY, CDR2 SVGEGT. The trim removed 2 bases at V and 2 bases at J, leaving 17 bases unmatched. This CDR3 is 20 amino acids long. CDR3 protein: CASSYVAGGLYRGPYNEQFF. The DNA for the CDR3 is TGTGCCAGCAGTTACGTTGCGGGGGGCTTGTATCGGGGCCCCTACAATGAGCAGTTCTTC.

The chain combines TRBV19 with TRBJ2-3, with TRBD2 matching 12 bases. The CDR3 has 15 amino acids. Germline CDR1 reads LNHDA; CDR2 reads SQIVND (reference sequence). The junction had 2 bases not matched to a gene; V was cut back by 5 bases and J by 2 bases. The CDR3 DNA sequence: TGTGCCAGTAGTGGACTAGCGGGGAACACAGATACGCAGTATTTT. This sequence encodes CASSGLAGNTDTQYF. The whole variable domain, remainder taken from reference TRBV19 and TRBJ2-3, is DGGITQSPKYLFRKEGQNVTLSCEQNLNHDAMYWYRQDPGQGLRLIYYSQIVNDFQKGDIAEGYSVSREKKESFPLTVTSAQKNPTAFYLCASSGLAGNTDTQYFGPGTRLTVL.